A single sample gave rise to the 27 T cell receptor beta chains below, sequenced in a study of blood T cells in healthy people across ages. Sample-barcoded 5' priming and a J-beta primer mix drove a second PCR of 7 to 11 cycles. TCRdb fed the 5' RACE reads into MiXCR, producing one record per CDR3 protein. The sample yields about 1.8 million distinct CDR3 sequences, 49% seen once. Sequencing was carried out using blood. The receptors come from a woman aged 40 to 49 in good health.

V gene TRBV7-2 combines with J gene TRBJ1-6; TRBD1 might be the D (6 bases). CDR1 and CDR2 (germline): SGHTA, FQGNSA. The CDR3 covers 15 residues. Trimming shortened V by 1 base and J by 11 bases, and 15 bases separated the two germline ends. DNA of the CDR3: TGTGCCAGCAGCTTAGAGACAGGCCTCGAGGCACCCCTCCACTTT. It codes for CASSLETGLEAPLHF.

This clonotype has just a few counts. The chain uses TRBV5-5 and TRBJ2-5, with a weak D call TRBD1 (6 bases). CDR3 length: 15 amino acids. Germline V gene lookup returns CDR1 SGHKS and CDR2 YYEKEE (reference sequence). Trimming removed 1 base from V and 2 bases from J, with 12 bases in between. Written as DNA, the CDR3 is TGTGCCAGCAGCTTGAGGGGGTCAGCTCAAGAGACCCAGTACTTC. Its translation is CASSLRGSAQETQYF.

This CDR3 reads CSARGHPGNYNEQFF. DNA for the CDR3: TGCAGTGCTAGAGGACACCCCGGGAACTACAATGAGCAGTTCTTC. The V call is TRBV20-1, the J call TRBJ2-1; maybe TRBD2 (5 bases). Looked up from germline, CDR1 is DFQATT and CDR2 is SNEGSKA (reference sequence). There are 15 residues in the CDR3. With 1 base removed from V and 3 bases from J, the gap between germline ends came to 13 bases.

This clonotype was counted ten times or more. The rearrangement links TRBV13 to TRBJ2-5, with a weak D call TRBD1 (5 bases). Germline CDR1 is PRHDT and CDR2 is FYEKMQ (reference sequence). CDR3 length: 13 amino acids. Trimming took 4 bases from V and 3 from J, leaving 9 bases between them. CDR3 sequence: CASSSGQEETQYF. Written as DNA, the CDR3 is TGTGCCAGCAGCTCCGGACAAGAAGAGACCCAGTACTTC. Complete variable domain (other parts from reference TRBV13 and TRBJ2-5): AAGVIQSPRHLIKEKRETATLKCYPIPRHDTVYWYQQGPGQDPQFLISFYEKMQSDKGSIPDRFSAQQFSDYHSELNMSSLELGDSALYFCASSSGQEETQYFGPGTRLLVL.

The chain is built from TRBV7-9 and TRBJ2-2, with 10 bases that match TRBD1. This CDR3 spans 16 amino acids. V was pared by 3 bases and J by 2 bases, with 3 bases of the junction left unmatched. Germline CDR1 is SEHNR and CDR2 is FQNEAQ (reference sequence). This chain's CDR3 is CASSFRQGANTGELFF. DNA for the CDR3: TGTGCCAGCAGCTTCCGACAGGGGGCAAACACCGGGGAGCTGTTTTTT.

This clonotype came up once. The chain uses TRBV12-5 and TRBJ2-1; D perhaps matches TRBD1 (6 bases). Germline V lookup: CDR1 LGHNT, CDR2 FRNRAP. The CDR3 extends over 15 amino acids. V was pared by 4 bases and J by 4 bases, with 14 bases between. The CDR3 reads CASGWSGTSYNEQFF. CDR3 coding DNA: TGTGCTAGTGGTTGGTCCGGGACATCTTACAATGAGCAGTTCTTC.

This clonotype was recorded a few times. The rearrangement joins TRBV4-3 to TRBJ2-7; D might be TRBD2 (5 bases). The CDR3 loop spans 17 amino acids. Looked up from germline, CDR1 is LGHNA and CDR2 is YSLEER. V lost 0 bases and J 7 bases, leaving 22 bases between the germline ends. The DNA of the CDR3 is TGCGCCAGCAGCCAAGATCTCAAGGGTCCCGTTCGGAGGGAGCAGTACTTC. Translated, it gives CASSQDLKGPVRREQYF.

This clonotype was seen a few times. A junction end diverges from the germline sequence, so it may reflect a read error. The rearrangement joins TRBV7-7 to TRBJ2-5; TRBD2 aligns across 8 bases. Germline V lookup: CDR1 SSHAT, CDR2 FNYEAQ (reference sequence). The CDR3 has 16 amino acids. Here the CDR3 reads CASSFLGLASQETQYF. The CDR3 DNA reads TGTGCTAGCAGCTTCCTAGGACTAGCCTCCCAAGAGACCCAGTACTTC. The full variable domain, its missing parts supplied by reference TRBV7-7 and TRBJ2-5, is GAGVSQSPRYKVTKRGQDVTLRCDPISSHATLYWYQQALGQGPEFLTYFNYEAQPDKSGLPSDRFSAERPEGSISTLTIQRTEQRDSAMYRCASSFLGLASQETQYFGPGTRLLVL.

This clonotype has just a few counts. This chain connects TRBV5-1 to TRBJ2-7; TRBD1 matches at 8 bases. Germline V gene data show CDR1 as SGHRS and CDR2 as YFSETQ. The CDR3 runs 13 residues. Losses at the gene ends were 3 bases for V and 4 bases for J; bases not matched to a gene: 3. CDR3 DNA sequence: TGCGCCAGCAGCTGGGACAGGTTATACGAGCAGTACTTC. Residues: CASSWDRLYEQYF.

The chain couples TRBV7-2 to TRBJ2-5; D not certain. Germline values: CDR1 SGHTA, CDR2 FQGNSA. This CDR3 is 15 amino acids long. V was clipped by 5 bases and J by 0 bases, with 13 bases between them. This CDR3 is CASSVGPHNQETQYF. CDR3 coding DNA: TGTGCCAGCAGCGTCGGGCCCCATAACCAAGAGACCCAGTACTTC.

The chain couples TRBV6-1 to TRBJ2-4, with TRBD1 matching over 11 bases. Per germline, CDR1 MNHNS and CDR2 SASEGT. Germline trimming cut 4 bases from V and 13 bases from J; bases unmatched to any gene: 21. The CDR3 is made up of 18 amino acids. The DNA of the CDR3 is TGTGCCAGCAGTGTAAAGGGTGTTGGGACAGGGGGTACTAATGAGCAGTACTTC. This encodes CASSVKGVGTGGTNEQYF.

The gene calls are TRBV6-5 and TRBJ1-1; D gene uncertain. V was clipped by 1 base and J by 10 bases, with 34 bases between them. CDR1 is MNHEY, CDR2 SVGAGI, per germline. There are 20 residues in the CDR3. CDR3 coding DNA: TGTGCCAGCAGTTACTTTCCCTTGAGGACGGAGAGCGGTAAGTCTGGGCGAGCTTTCTTT. This encodes CASSYFPLRTESGKSGRAFF.

This chain links TRBV20-1 with TRBJ2-1, with TRBD2 matching 8 bases. CDR1 DFQATT and CDR2 SNEGSKA come from the germline V gene (reference sequence). The trim removed 3 bases at V and 9 bases at J, leaving 13 bases unmatched. The CDR3 extends over 15 amino acids. The CDR3 reads CSARRCGRGGCEQFF. In DNA form, the CDR3 reads TGCAGTGCTAGGCGATGTGGTCGGGGGGGCTGTGAGCAGTTCTTC.

This chain uses TRBV12-3 or TRBV12-4 with TRBJ2-3; D tentatively fits TRBD1 or TRBD2 (7 bases each). The CDR3 is 16 residues long. V dropped 6 bases and J dropped 4 bases, with 20 bases sitting between them. DNA for the CDR3: TGTGCCAGCAGCCCAGTGCAGGGGGGGGTCCCAGATACGCAGTATTTT. Translated, it gives CASSPVQGGVPDTQYF.

This clonotype has just a few counts. This sequence joins TRBV20-1 and TRBJ1-1; D perhaps matches TRBD1 (5 bases). The CDR3 runs 16 residues. Trimming shortened V by 0 bases and J by 3 bases, and 17 bases separated the two germline ends. Per germline, CDR1 DFQATT and CDR2 SNEGSKA (reference sequence). The CDR3 coding sequence is TGCAGTGCTAGAGACCCGTCGACAGTCTGGGACACTGAAGCTTTCTTT. It specifies CSARDPSTVWDTEAFF.

The chain has TRBV5-1 and TRBJ1-2; a weak D match, TRBD1 (6 bases). V lost 4 bases and J 2 bases, leaving 18 bases between the germline ends. This CDR3 has 16 amino acids. Germline CDR1 SGHRS, CDR2 YFSETQ. The CDR3 DNA reads as TGCGCCAGCAGCCGAAGACCCCAGGGGATAAACTATGGCTACACCTTC. The encoded protein is CASSRRPQGINYGYTF.

The sample holds a few counts of this clonotype. V usage is TRBV7-2 and J usage is TRBJ1-2, with TRBD1 as a possible D gene (5 bases). Trimming pared 5 bases from V and 7 bases from J, leaving 14 bases between. The CDR3 length is 13 residues. The germline V gene encodes CDR1 SGHTA and CDR2 FQGNSA. CDR3 region: CASSLSGMRGYTF. CDR3 coding DNA: TGTGCCAGCAGCCTCTCAGGGATGCGTGGCTACACCTTC.

The chain carries TRBV15 and TRBJ2-4, with D unclear. The J call may be mistaken, given a closer DNA end match to TRBJ2-7. CDR1 is LNHNV, CDR2 YYDKDF, per germline (reference sequence). The CDR3 spans 14 residues. The CDR3 bases are TGTGCCACCAGCGAAGGCCATCCCACGGACGAGCAGTACTTC. It yields the protein CATSEGHPTDEQYF.

The rearrangement uses TRBV20-1 and TRBJ1-4; D may be TRBD1 (5 bases). Germline CDR1 is DFQATT and CDR2 is SNEGSKA (reference sequence). The CDR3 is made up of 13 amino acids. V was pared by 6 bases and J by 8 bases, with 16 bases between. CDR3 sequence reads: CSALTDGTEKLFF. In DNA form, the CDR3 reads TGCAGTGCCCTGACTGACGGGACGGAAAAACTGTTTTTT.

This clonotype was observed once. The rearrangement links TRBV27 to TRBJ2-7; 8 nucleotides match TRBD1. J lost 6 bases, V lost 5 bases, and 9 bases had no gene match. In germline, CDR1 is MNHEY, CDR2 SMNVEV (reference sequence). The CDR3 loop spans 14 amino acids. CDR3 amino acids: CASSPGQANCEQYF. As DNA, the CDR3 is TGTGCCAGCAGTCCGGGACAGGCCAACTGCGAGCAGTACTTC.

The chain recombines TRBV27 with TRBJ1-2, with D maybe TRBD1 (6 bases). V was pared by 4 bases and J by 4 bases, with 13 bases between. This CDR3 region has 14 residues. Germline V gives CDR1 MNHEY, CDR2 SMNVEV (reference sequence). The CDR3 protein is CASSSRGAFYGYTF. The CDR3 DNA follows: TGTGCCAGCAGTTCCAGGGGCGCCTTCTATGGCTACACCTTC.

This clonotype has just a few counts. The rearrangement links TRBV6-6 to TRBJ1-2; 7 positions agree with TRBD1. The CDR3 has 16 residues. V was clipped by 3 bases and J by 4 bases; unmatched bases: 11. CDR1 is MNHNY and CDR2 is SVGAGI in the germline V gene (reference sequence). The chain's CDR3 is CASSYPTGKGSYGYTF. CDR3 nucleotide sequence: TGTGCCAGCAGTTATCCGACAGGGAAGGGAAGCTATGGCTACACCTTC.

J is TRBJ1-2 and V is TRBV28, with no clear D. Trimming pared 3 bases from V and 10 bases from J, leaving 18 bases between. The germline V gene encodes CDR1 MDHEN and CDR2 SYDVKM. The CDR3 extends over 14 amino acids. CDR3 region: CASSLGSRQAYYTF. The CDR3 DNA is TGTGCCAGCAGTTTGGGCTCTCGGCAGGCCTACTACACCTTC.

This clonotype was seen a handful of times. The chain has TRBV20-1 and TRBJ2-7; tentatively, D is TRBD2 (6 bases). The better agreement between TRBJ2-4 and the DNA end casts doubt on the J call. The CDR3 has 12 amino acids. CDR1 is DFQATT and CDR2 is SNEGSKA in the germline V gene (reference sequence). In DNA, the CDR3 is TGCAGTGCTAGAGGGAGGGACCCCATTCAGTACTTC. Translating it yields CSARGRDPIQYF.

This clonotype has a single count. This chain connects TRBV3-1 to TRBJ2-7, with D possibly being TRBD1 or TRBD2 (5 bases each). This CDR3 is built from 15 residues. Per germline, CDR1 LGHDT and CDR2 YNNKEL (reference sequence). Trimming left V 1 base short and J 4 bases short, with 14 bases between. DNA of the CDR3: TGTGCCAGCAGCCAAGGAGGGGACCAAGGGTACGAGCAGTACTTC. It yields the protein CASSQGGDQGYEQYF.

The genes are TRBV4-2 and TRBJ1-2, with a tentative D call TRBD1 (6 bases). Between the trimmed V and J ends, which lost 0 bases and 4 bases, there was a span of 12 bases. CDR3 length equals 15 residues. The germline V gene has CDR1 LGHNA and CDR2 YNFKEQ. CDR3: CASSQDPTGFYGYTF. The CDR3 nucleotides read TGTGCCAGCAGCCAAGACCCAACAGGGTTCTATGGCTACACCTTC.

The chain employs TRBV5-1 and TRBJ2-5; D perhaps matches TRBD1 (5 bases). The length of the CDR3 is 15 residues. CDR1 is SGHRS, CDR2 YFSETQ, per germline. With 2 bases removed from V and 2 bases from J, the gap between germline ends came to 13 bases. The DNA of the CDR3 is TGCGCCAGCAGCTTCATAGGTGGACAACAAGAGACCCAGTACTTC. Encoded protein: CASSFIGGQQETQYF. The variable domain in full, with the rest retrieved from reference TRBV5-1 and TRBJ2-5, is KAGVTQTPRYLIKTRGQQVTLSCSPISGHRSVSWYQQTPGQGLQFLFEYFSETQRNKGNFPGRFSGRQFSNSRSEMNVSTLELGDSALYLCASSFIGGQQETQYFGPGTRLLVL.